These 22 T cell receptor beta chains were all obtained from the same sample, sequenced in a study of OX40 agonist ivuxolimab in advanced cancers. Sequencing was performed with immunoSEQ multiplex PCR; in TCRdb, only in-frame clones are kept and a portion is missing. The table has fewer than 65,000 clones, 85% to 90% seen once. The specimen was CD4+ or CD8+ T cells sorted from blood, collected in a trial of the OX40 agonist ivuxolimab. The receptors come from an adult with an advanced solid tumor such as melanoma, head and neck, liver or kidney cancer.

The chain links TRBV28 to TRBJ1-4; D is perhaps TRBD1 (5 bases). The CDR3 runs to 16 residues. V was clipped by 0 bases and J by 0 bases, with 8 bases between them. Germline V CDR1 and CDR2: MDHEN, SYDVKM. The CDR3 spells CASSLWGGATNEKLFF. The CDR3 DNA follows: TGTGCCAGCAGTTTATGGGGGGGAGCAACTAATGAAAAACTGTTTTTT.

The CDR3 coding sequence is TGTGCCAGCAGCGCCAACCTACTAGCGGAGCCTTGGAATGAGCAGTTCTTC. It encodes CASSANLLAEPWNEQFF. The rearrangement links TRBV21-1 to TRBJ2-1; the DNA was not used to check the table's D call, TRBD2. TRBV21-1 is termed a pseudogene. There are 17 residues in the CDR3.

The J gene is TRBJ1-4, the V gene TRBV6-6; D gene uncertain. This CDR3 is 13 amino acids long. V was shortened by 7 bases and J by 8 bases, with 14 bases between the two germline ends. Germline CDR1 MNHNY, CDR2 SVGAGI (reference sequence). The CDR3 coding sequence is TGTGCCAGCATCCCTAACAGTTACGAAAAACTGTTTTTT. Translated: CASIPNSYEKLFF.

The chain uses TRBV19 and TRBJ2-7, with 8 bases matching TRBD1. The J segment lost 8 bases and the V segment lost 7 bases, leaving 13 bases of the junction unmatched. This CDR3 contains 14 residues. Per the germline V gene, CDR1 is LNHDA and CDR2 is SQIVND (reference sequence). CDR3 sequence reads: CASTSGTGEGKQYF. The CDR3, as DNA: TGTGCCAGTACCTCCGGGACAGGAGAAGGGAAGCAGTACTTC.

The J gene is TRBJ1-1, the V gene TRBV30; D remains unclear. V lost 2 bases and J lost 3, with 10 bases in between. Germline assignment: CDR1 GTSNPN and CDR2 SVGIG (reference sequence). CDR3 length equals 13 residues. CDR3 in amino acids: CAWSRAFYTEAFF. The CDR3 DNA reads TGTGCCTGGAGTCGGGCCTTTTACACTGAAGCTTTCTTT.

The rearrangement joins TRBV7-3 to TRBJ2-1; 10 bases line up with TRBD1. This CDR3 is 15 amino acids long. V was pared by 7 bases and J by 5 bases, with 8 bases of the junction left unmatched. Germline assignment: CDR1 SGHTA and CDR2 FQGTGA. CDR3 coding DNA: TGTGCCAGCACCACCGGGACAGGGGTTGACAATGAGCAGTTCTTC. Protein product: CASTTGTGVDNEQFF.

The gene calls are TRBV9 and TRBJ2-7, with 11 bases fitting TRBD1. The CDR3 contains 15 residues. V lost 3 bases, J lost 4 bases, and 6 bases stayed unmatched. From germline, CDR1 is SGDLS and CDR2 YYNGEE. The CDR3 is CASSEGQGGSYEQYF. In DNA, the CDR3 is TGTGCCAGCAGCGAGGGACAGGGGGGAAGTTACGAGCAGTACTTC.

The V gene is TRBV27, the J gene TRBJ2-7; the D call may be TRBD1 or TRBD2 (5 bases each). The CDR3 loop spans 15 amino acids. Germline V CDR1 and CDR2: MNHEY, SMNVEV (reference sequence). V shed 6 bases and J shed 6 bases, with 21 bases lying between them. CDR3 loop: CASSHTEGGGREQYF. The CDR3, as DNA: TGTGCCAGCAGCCATACTGAGGGTGGGGGACGCGAGCAGTACTTC.

This rearrangement joins TRBV2 to TRBJ1-5; D ambiguous. The CDR3 sequence is 15 residues long. V was trimmed by 1 base and J by 2 bases, leaving 9 bases between them. Germline V gene sequence: CDR1 SNHLY, CDR2 FYNNEI. Written as DNA, the CDR3 is TGTGCCAGCAGTGAAGAGTTGGGTCGCAATCAGCCCCAGCATTTT. It specifies CASSEELGRNQPQHF.

The chain employs TRBV30 and TRBJ2-3; 8 bases agree with TRBD1. The V gene's germline CDR1 is GTSNPN and CDR2 SVGIG (reference sequence). The CDR3 is 15 amino acids. The ends lost 2 bases at V and 1 base at J; junction bases unmatched: 5. In DNA, the CDR3 is TGTGCCTGGAGTTTGGCAGGGGGCCGCACAGATACGCAGTATTTT. Its protein product is CAWSLAGGRTDTQYF.

The genes are TRBV19 and TRBJ1-3; possible D gene TRBD1, 6 bases. This CDR3 has 14 amino acids. Germline loops: CDR1 LNHDA, CDR2 SQIVND (reference sequence). Between the trimmed V and J ends, which lost 8 bases and 0 bases, there was a span of 11 bases. The CDR3, as DNA: TGTGCCAGTCATGACAGGAGCTCTGGAAACACCATATATTTT. Encoded protein: CASHDRSSGNTIYF.

This chain joins TRBV7-8 and TRBJ2-5; D remains ambiguous. The CDR3 runs to 13 residues. Trimming removed 5 bases at V and 5 bases at J, with 12 bases between. The germline gives CDR1 SGHVS, CDR2 FQNEAQ. In DNA form, the CDR3 reads TGTGCCAGCAGCCCCCCCCGCGTGGAGACCCAGTACTTC. This gives the protein CASSPPRVETQYF.

The J gene is TRBJ1-2, the V gene TRBV2; D may be TRBD1 (5 bases). With 4 bases removed from V and 8 bases from J, the gap between germline ends came to 20 bases. The CDR3 totals 15 residues. Germline CDR1 reads SNHLY; CDR2 reads FYNNEI. CDR3 region: CASSVGGPTARGYTF. For the CDR3, the DNA is TGTGCCAGCAGTGTTGGGGGACCGACGGCTCGGGGCTACACCTTC.

The chain links TRBV5-4 to TRBJ2-5; 10 positions match TRBD2. Trimming removed 0 bases from V and 5 bases from J; junction bases left unmatched: 7. Germline V gives CDR1 SGHNT, CDR2 YYREEE (reference sequence). This CDR3 has 16 amino acids. The CDR3 DNA reads as TGTGCCAGCAGCTTGGTGGCTAGCGGGAGATGGGAGACCCAGTACTTC. Protein sequence: CASSLVASGRWETQYF. Based on the CDR3 plus reference TRBV5-4 and TRBJ2-5, the full variable domain is ETGVTQSPTHLIKTRGQQVTLRCSSQSGHNTVSWYQQALGQGPQFIFQYYREEENGRGNFPPRFSGLQFPNYSSELNVNALELDDSALYLCASSLVASGRWETQYFGPGTRLLVL.

This clone was seen a single time. The V call is TRBV28, the J call TRBJ1-3, with D maybe TRBD1 (5 bases). Between the trimmed V and J ends, which lost 5 bases and 0 bases, there was a span of 26 bases. There are 20 residues in the CDR3. CDR1 and CDR2 (germline): MDHEN, SYDVKM. DNA of the CDR3: TGTGCCAGCAGTCCGGCACTCAGGGCCACAATCCCGGTCTCTGGAAACACCATATATTTT. Protein sequence: CASSPALRATIPVSGNTIYF.

This chain links TRBV7-3 with TRBJ2-3, with D maybe TRBD1 (6 bases). This CDR3 contains 14 residues. The V end lost 0 bases, the J end lost 4 bases, and 8 bases lay between the germline ends. The germline gives CDR1 SGHTA, CDR2 FQGTGA. The DNA for the CDR3 is TGTGCCAGCAGCTTAACGAGGGGGTCAGATACGCAGTATTTT. This sequence encodes CASSLTRGSDTQYF.

DNA for the CDR3: TGTGCCAGTAGTCCACAGGGGGGGGACACCGGGGAGCTGTTTTTT. Encoded protein: CASSPQGGDTGELFF. This chain connects TRBV19 to TRBJ2-2, with a possible D match to TRBD1 (8 bases). V gave up 5 bases and J gave up 3 bases, with 13 bases separating them. CDR1 is LNHDA, CDR2 SQIVND, per germline (reference sequence). The CDR3 runs to 15 residues.

The chain is built from TRBV15 and TRBJ2-5; the D gene is possibly TRBD2 (6 bases). This CDR3 has 14 residues. Trimming shortened V by 1 base and J by 3 bases, and 9 bases separated the two germline ends. Germline V gene lookup returns CDR1 LNHNV and CDR2 YYDKDF (reference sequence). The CDR3, as DNA: TGTGCCACCAGCAGAGGGGGAGGCAAAGAGACCCAGTACTTC. This gives the protein CATSRGGGKETQYF.

The chain links TRBV7-9 to TRBJ2-1, with D perhaps given as TRBD1 or TRBD2 (7 bases each). The germline V gene encodes CDR1 SEHNR and CDR2 FQNEAQ (reference sequence). Trimming cost V 5 bases and J 9 bases, with 11 bases left between them. The CDR3 runs to 12 residues. CDR3 DNA sequence: TGTGCCAGCAGCGCAGGGGGGGCTGAGCAGTTCTTC. Its translation is CASSAGGAEQFF.

The chain joins TRBV7-2 to TRBJ2-7, with 7 bases matching TRBD1. The V gene's germline CDR1 is SGHTA and CDR2 FQGNSA. Trimming cost V 5 bases and J 3 bases; bases outside gene matches: 4. This CDR3 has 13 amino acids. The DNA of the CDR3 is TGTGCCAGCAGCCGGGACAGTAACTACGAGCAGTACTTC. It encodes CASSRDSNYEQYF.

This clone was seen once. The genes are TRBV5-4 and TRBJ1-2; no firm D call. V lost 4 bases to trimming and J lost 7 bases, with 23 bases between them. The CDR3 runs to 16 residues. Germline CDR1 SGHNT, CDR2 YYREEE (reference sequence). CDR3 nucleotides: TGTGCCAGCAGCCTTGACTCGACCAGGCAGGCGGCTGGCTACACCTTC. Protein: CASSLDSTRQAAGYTF.

The chain carries TRBV27 and TRBJ2-7; D possibly corresponds to TRBD1 (6 bases). Germline values: CDR1 MNHEY, CDR2 SMNVEV (reference sequence). Trimming stripped 3 bases from V and 0 bases from J, with 15 bases between. This CDR3 region has 16 residues. The DNA of the CDR3 is TGTGCCAGCAGTTTCCACCCGACAGGACCCTCCTACGAGCAGTACTTC. Its translation is CASSFHPTGPSYEQYF.